A selection of T cell receptor beta chains follows, all from one sample in a study of T cell changes during pregnancy in multiple sclerosis. Data came from immunoSEQ multiplex PCR; TCRdb stores just in-frame clones and leaves some out. The table includes roughly 42,000 clones, 80% to 90% detected once. The starting material was CD4+ T cells from peripheral blood mononuclear cells, obtained in the first trimester of pregnancy. The origin of the receptors is a female donor with multiple sclerosis, enrolled in a pregnancy study. The CDR3 runs from the conserved cysteine through the conserved F or W. The D gene is left open where the match is weak. Size is omitted from some rows. Given values are once, few, many or a class for expanded clones.

clone_size: .; v_call: TRBV7-2; d_call: .; j_call: TRBJ2-3; cdr3_nt: TGTGCCAGCAGCCCCCGTCGCACAGATACGCAGTATTTT; cdr3_aa: CASSPRRTDTQYF
clone_size: .; v_call: TRBV11-2; d_call: TRBD2; j_call: TRBJ2-1; cdr3_nt: TGTGCCAGCAGCTACACTAGCGGGGGAAACAATGAGCAGTTCTTC; cdr3_aa: CASSYTSGGNNEQFF
clone_size: few; v_call: TRBV11-2; d_call: .; j_call: TRBJ1-1; cdr3_nt: TGTGCCAGCAGCTTAGCGGGGTTCTACACTGAAGCTTTCTTT; cdr3_aa: CASSLAGFYTEAFF
clone_size: .; v_call: TRBV7-9; d_call: TRBD1; j_call: TRBJ1-2; cdr3_nt: TGTGCCAGCAGCCAGACAGGGAGATCCTATGGCTACACCTTC; cdr3_aa: CASSQTGRSYGYTF
clone_size: .; v_call: TRBV14; d_call: .; j_call: TRBJ2-2; cdr3_nt: TGTGCCAGCAGCCTTCTAGATACCACCGGGGAGCTGTTTTTT; cdr3_aa: CASSLLDTTGELFF
clone_size: .; v_call: TRBV6-5; d_call: TRBD2; j_call: TRBJ2-5; cdr3_nt: TGTGCCAGCAGCGGACTAGTCGCGAAGGAGACCCAGTACTTC; cdr3_aa: CASSGLVAKETQYF
clone_size: .; v_call: TRBV5-1; d_call: .; j_call: TRBJ1-5; cdr3_nt: TGCGCCAGCAGCTTGGGGACAGATTATCAGCCCCAGCATTTT; cdr3_aa: CASSLGTDYQPQHF
clone_size: .; v_call: TRBV5-6; d_call: .; j_call: TRBJ1-5; cdr3_nt: TGTGCCAGCAGCTTTCGGGGGGGCGGTCAGCCCCAGCATTTT; cdr3_aa: CASSFRGGGQPQHF
clone_size: once; v_call: TRBV27; d_call: .; j_call: TRBJ1-2; cdr3_nt: TGTGCCAGCAGTCCACAATGGACTCTATGGGGAACTGACTATGGCTACACCTTC; cdr3_aa: CASSPQWTLWGTDYGYTF
clone_size: .; v_call: TRBV7-2; d_call: TRBD2; j_call: TRBJ2-1; cdr3_nt: TGTGCCAGCAGCTCCTCTCTGCGGGAGGGATCCGGTGAGCAGTTCTTC; cdr3_aa: CASSSSLREGSGEQFF
clone_size: .; v_call: TRBV6-6; d_call: TRBD1; j_call: TRBJ1-2; cdr3_nt: TGTGCCAGCAGTCCTGGACAGGGGGATGGCTACACCTTC; cdr3_aa: CASSPGQGDGYTF
clone_size: .; v_call: TRBV5-4; d_call: TRBD1; j_call: TRBJ2-3; cdr3_nt: TGTGCCAGCAGCCGGGGACAGGGTGCAGATACGCAGTATTTT; cdr3_aa: CASSRGQGADTQYF
clone_size: .; v_call: TRBV11-3; d_call: .; j_call: TRBJ1-5; cdr3_nt: TGTGCCAGCAGCTCGGGGAATCAGCCCCAGCATTTT; cdr3_aa: CASSSGNQPQHF
clone_size: .; v_call: TRBV5-4; d_call: TRBD2; j_call: TRBJ2-3; cdr3_nt: TGTGCCAGCAGCCGGGGACTAGCGGGAAACACAGATACGCAGTATTTT; cdr3_aa: CASSRGLAGNTDTQYF
clone_size: .; v_call: TRBV5-8; d_call: .; j_call: TRBJ2-1; cdr3_nt: TGTGCCAGCAGCTTTCGAGGTCCCGGAGGTGAGCAGTTCTTC; cdr3_aa: CASSFRGPGGEQFF
clone_size: once; v_call: TRBV19; d_call: .; j_call: TRBJ1-3; cdr3_nt: TGTGCCAGTACTTCTCTTAGGAGCGGGTCCTCTGGAAACACCATATATTTT; cdr3_aa: CASTSLRSGSSGNTIYF